This TCR beta chain was sequenced for a study of OX40 agonist ivuxolimab in advanced cancers. Study context: Prior anti-PD-1, anti-PD-L1 or anti-CTLA-4 therapy was allowed; more than 30% had some. A partial response was reached by three patients: one with hepatocellular carcinoma and two with cutaneous melanoma.

CDR1 and CDR2 (germline): SGHTA, FQGNSA. This CDR3 is 12 amino acids long. V was cut by 4 bases and J by 5 bases, with 8 bases left in between. Clones were sequenced by immunoSEQ multiplex PCR, and TCRdb holds only the in-frame ones, with some missing. Found here are 57,000 or so clones, 92% of them singletons; the top ten hold 0.62%. On this clone: The target antigen is unknown.

Whole-study findings and limits: Still undetermined is the antigen specificity of the expanded peripheral T cells.

On cycle 4 day 1 and cycle 7 day 1, as well as at baseline, blood was sampled. This TCR was sampled from an adult with an advanced solid tumor such as melanoma, head and neck, liver or kidney cancer. The material was CD4+ or CD8+ T cells sorted from blood, obtained in a trial of the OX40 agonist ivuxolimab. This chain uses TRBV7-2 with TRBJ2-5; D call uncertain. CDR3 DNA sequence: TGTGCCAGCAGCTCGGTCTTGGAGACCCAGTACTTC. It translates to CASSSVLETQYF.